This T cell receptor beta chain was captured in a study of blood T cells in healthy people across ages. General study findings and limits: In these data, TCR beta diversity tracked strongly with naive T cell percentage. Diversity estimated from one million T cells was considered an underestimate. Older individuals had lower TCR beta diversity per million T cells (the decline was roughly linear).

The junction had 6 bases not matched to a gene; V was cut back by 2 bases and J by 0 bases. CDR3 length: 16 residues. Germline V lookup: CDR1 MNHEY, CDR2 SVGAGI. Per sample, no less than 6 micrograms of total RNA were extracted. Notes on this clonotype: The antigen is unknown.

For the second PCR, which ran for roughly 6 to 12 cycles, a sample-barcoded 5' primer and a J-beta primer mix were used. In TCRdb, the 5' RACE reads were re-called with MiXCR into one record per CDR3 protein. The sample has about 830,000 distinct CDR3 sequences, around 68% seen once. The material sequenced was blood. The receptor was derived from a man between 25 and 39 years old in good health. The chain couples TRBV6-5 to TRBJ1-2; 7 bases match TRBD1. This CDR3 is CASSYGPDRSNYGYTF. In DNA, the CDR3 is TGTGCCAGCAGTTACGGGCCGGACAGGTCTAACTATGGCTACACCTTC.